This passage covers 24 T cell receptor beta chains from one sample sequenced in a study of OX40 agonist ivuxolimab in advanced cancers. Sequencing used immunoSEQ multiplex PCR; TCRdb keeps in-frame clones, though not all of them. The profile shows about 77,000 clones, about 90% of them singletons. Sequences were derived from CD4+ or CD8+ T cells sorted from blood, sampled in a trial of the OX40 agonist ivuxolimab. These receptors were collected from an adult with an advanced solid tumor such as melanoma, head and neck, liver or kidney cancer.

CDR3 sequence (DNA): TGTGCCAGCAGTTCCGGTGGGCGGGAGGTGACCGGGGCCAACGTCCTGACTTTC. This encodes CASSSGGREVTGANVLTF. This chain links TRBV28 with TRBJ2-6, with 8 positions matching TRBD2. V lost 4 bases to trimming and J lost 4 bases; unmatched junction nucleotides: 12. The CDR3 covers 18 residues. Germline values: CDR1 MDHEN, CDR2 SYDVKM.

This chain joins TRBV6-5 and TRBJ2-5; possible D gene TRBD2, 5 bases. Trimming removed 2 bases from V and 2 bases from J, with 9 bases in between. Germline lookup yields CDR1 MNHEY and CDR2 SVGAGI. The CDR3 consists of 14 residues. The CDR3 protein is CASSYTGNQETQYF. In DNA, the CDR3 is TGTGCCAGCAGTTACACGGGGAATCAAGAGACCCAGTACTTC.

This clone was counted a single time. The CDR3 loop reads CASSSGQGKTYEQYF. The CDR3 DNA reads TGTGCCAGCTCATCAGGACAGGGGAAAACCTACGAGCAGTACTTC. This chain uses TRBV18 with TRBJ2-7; TRBD1 matches at 9 bases. Germline CDR1 reads KGHSH; CDR2 reads LQKENI. The CDR3 has 15 amino acids. With V trimmed by 5 bases and J by 2 bases, 7 bases remained unmatched.

The chain has TRBV7-9 and TRBJ1-1; D gene ambiguous. The CDR3 spans 15 residues. V was pared by 5 bases and J by 4 bases, with 17 bases between. The germline V gene encodes CDR1 SEHNR and CDR2 FQNEAQ (reference sequence). This CDR3 is CASSPKERVGTEAFF. DNA for the CDR3: TGTGCCAGCAGCCCGAAGGAGAGGGTTGGCACTGAAGCTTTCTTT.

The genes are TRBV11-2 and TRBJ2-1; TRBD1 or TRBD2 may be the D gene (5 bases each). Trimming stripped 5 bases from V and 6 bases from J, with 14 bases between. The CDR3 totals 14 residues. Looked up from germline, CDR1 is SGHAT and CDR2 is FQNNGV. The CDR3 region is CASSLGARGNEQFF. CDR3 sequence (DNA): TGTGCCAGCAGCCTCGGGGCCAGAGGCAATGAGCAGTTCTTC.

This clone qualifies as medium-sized (0.01 to 0.1%). This chain connects TRBV6-5 to TRBJ1-3; the D gene is possibly TRBD1 (5 bases). Germline V lookup: CDR1 MNHEY, CDR2 SVGAGI. There are 15 residues in the CDR3. V shed 7 bases and J shed 2 bases, with 15 bases lying between them. This CDR3 is CASTHGGTTGNTIYF. The CDR3 DNA follows: TGTGCCAGCACCCATGGGGGGACTACTGGAAACACCATATATTTT.

The chain has TRBV7-2 and TRBJ2-4; 8 nucleotides agree with TRBD1. After removal of 5 bases from V and 13 bases from J, the junction contained 10 bases not matched to a gene. The CDR3 sequence is 13 residues long. The germline V gene encodes CDR1 SGHTA and CDR2 FQGNSA. In DNA, the CDR3 is TGTGCCAGCAGCGAGGACAGGGTAGAACGGCAGTACTTC. This sequence encodes CASSEDRVERQYF. The complete variable domain, with remaining parts taken from reference TRBV7-2 and TRBJ2-4, reads GAGVSQSPSNKVTEKGKDVELRCDPISGHTALYWYRQSLGQGLEFLIYFQGNSAPDKSGLPSDRFSAERTGGSVSTLTIQRTQQEDSAVYLCASSEDRVERQYFGAGTRLSVL.

Here the CDR3 DNA reads TGTGCCAGTAGTATCGGCAGCGCGAACACCGGGGAGCTGTTTTTT. The encoded protein is CASSIGSANTGELFF. The chain recombines TRBV19 with TRBJ2-2; D not certain. Looked up from germline, CDR1 is LNHDA and CDR2 is SQIVND (reference sequence). The CDR3 sequence is 15 residues long. V was shortened by 3 bases and J by 0 bases, with 8 bases between the two germline ends.

CDR3 in DNA: TGTGCCAGCAGTGAAGTCGGTGGGGGGGCAGAAGAGACCCAGTACTTC. Amino acid sequence: CASSEVGGGAEETQYF. The genes are TRBV25-1 and TRBJ2-5, with TRBD2 as a possible D gene (7 bases). Germline V gene data show CDR1 as MGHDK and CDR2 as SYGVNS. Between the trimmed V and J ends, which lost 2 bases and 3 bases, there was a span of 16 bases. This CDR3 region has 16 residues.

The chain has TRBV29-1 and TRBJ2-7; D possibly uses TRBD1 or TRBD2 (5 bases each). The CDR3 is 13 residues long. With 6 bases removed from V and 3 bases from J, the gap between germline ends came to 15 bases. CDR1 and CDR2 from the germline V gene are SQVTM and ANQGSEA. CDR3 sequence: CSVGPQGLYEQYF. The CDR3 DNA follows: TGCAGCGTGGGACCCCAGGGCCTCTACGAGCAGTACTTC.

The chain employs TRBV10-1 and TRBJ1-1, with no clear D. CDR3 length: 13 amino acids. The germline V gene encodes CDR1 WNHNN and CDR2 SYGVQD (reference sequence). V lost 0 bases, J lost 7 bases, and 9 bases lay in between. The CDR3 bases are TGCGCCAGCAGTGAGTCGATAGGGCTTGAAGCTTTCTTT. The encoded protein is CASSESIGLEAFF.

Only one count was recorded for this clone. The chain joins TRBV7-9 to TRBJ2-7; D is unresolved. Germline values: CDR1 SEHNR, CDR2 FQNEAQ (reference sequence). V lost 7 bases to trimming and J lost 5 bases, with 15 bases between them. The CDR3 has 13 amino acids. CDR3 DNA: TGTGCCAGCACCGGCCGGAACGGTCACGAGCAGTACTTC. It translates to CASTGRNGHEQYF.

This rearrangement joins TRBV19 to TRBJ2-3; 13 bases match TRBD2. This CDR3 is built from 15 residues. V lost 6 bases and J lost 9; bases outside the gene matches: 9. Germline assignment: CDR1 LNHDA and CDR2 SQIVND (reference sequence). This chain's CDR3 is CASRALAGGPGTQYF. Here the CDR3 DNA reads TGTGCCAGTAGAGCACTAGCGGGGGGGCCGGGGACGCAGTATTTT.

The CDR3 nucleotides are TGTGCCAGCAGCCCGGGTGGAGGGCTGGCCCGTGGCTACACCTTC. Its protein product is CASSPGGGLARGYTF. V usage is TRBV14 and J usage is TRBJ1-2; the D is unclear. The CDR3 sequence is 15 residues long. V shed 4 bases and J shed 7 bases, with 19 bases lying between them. Germline V lookup: CDR1 SGHDN, CDR2 FVKESK.

This chain joins TRBV7-9 and TRBJ1-3; a weak D match, TRBD1 (5 bases). Germline CDR1 SEHNR, CDR2 FQNEAQ (reference sequence). The germline V and J ends were trimmed by 5 bases and 0 bases, with 11 bases remaining between them. The CDR3 totals 15 residues. The chain's CDR3 is CASSPPGFSGNTIYF. CDR3 nucleotides: TGTGCCAGCAGCCCTCCAGGGTTCTCTGGAAACACCATATATTTT.

The rearrangement links TRBV6-1 to TRBJ2-5; 7 bases fit TRBD1. Trimming at V came to 4 bases and at J to 5 bases, leaving 7 bases not matched to a gene. Germline CDR1 reads MNHNS; CDR2 reads SASEGT. This CDR3 spans 14 amino acids. The CDR3 DNA follows: TGTGCCAGCAGTGGACAGGGATACGGGGAGACCCAGTACTTC. Protein product: CASSGQGYGETQYF.

The chain joins TRBV5-5 to TRBJ2-6, with D unresolved. The CDR3 extends over 15 amino acids. Germline CDR1 SGHKS, CDR2 YYEKEE (reference sequence). V was cut by 4 bases and J by 0 bases, with 8 bases left in between. The CDR3 DNA reads as TGTGCCAGCAGCCCTGCGAGCTCTGGGGCCAACGTCCTGACTTTC. Translation gives CASSPASSGANVLTF.

V usage is TRBV6-1 and J usage is TRBJ1-1; D may be TRBD1 (5 bases). The CDR3 covers 13 residues. The germline CDR1 and CDR2 sequences are MNHNS and SASEGT. The V end lost 8 bases, the J end lost 4 bases, and 14 bases lay between the germline ends. This CDR3 reads CASGLGGATEAFF. The CDR3 DNA sequence: TGTGCCAGCGGTTTGGGAGGGGCCACTGAAGCTTTCTTT.

This chain joins TRBV18 and TRBJ2-7; 12 nucleotides line up with TRBD2. This CDR3 is built from 18 residues. CDR1 and CDR2 from the germline V gene are KGHSH and LQKENI. J was trimmed by 2 bases and V by 6 bases; bases with no gene match: 14. The chain's CDR3 is CASSLAGLAGALTYEQYF. The DNA for the CDR3 is TGTGCCAGCTCCCTTGCGGGACTAGCGGGCGCTTTGACCTACGAGCAGTACTTC.

The chain couples TRBV4-2 to TRBJ2-3; TRBD2 matches 8 bases. The CDR3 length is 18 residues. The V segment lost 0 bases and the J segment 0 bases; nucleotides outside the gene matches: 8. Germline-derived CDR1 and CDR2 are LGHNA and YNFKEQ. CDR3 protein: CASSQDSGGTTSTDTQYF. The CDR3 DNA is TGTGCCAGCAGCCAAGATTCGGGGGGGACAACTAGCACAGATACGCAGTATTTT.

DNA of the CDR3: TGTGCCAGCAGCCCGGAGACAGGGATAATAGGCTACGAGCAGTACTTC. Residues: CASSPETGIIGYEQYF. The chain joins TRBV7-6 to TRBJ2-7, with 7 bases identical to TRBD1. Trimming took 5 bases from V and 3 from J; bases not matched to a gene: 13. Germline assignment: CDR1 SGHVS and CDR2 FNYEAQ. The CDR3 loop spans 16 amino acids.

This sequence joins TRBV11-3 and TRBJ2-3; no firm D call. V dropped 3 bases and J dropped 6 bases, with 7 bases sitting between them. The CDR3 spans 12 residues. In germline, CDR1 is SGHNT, CDR2 YENEEA. The CDR3 loop is CASSLDDDTQYF. Written as DNA, the CDR3 is TGTGCCAGCAGCTTGGATGATGATACGCAGTATTTT.

The chain has TRBV11-3 and TRBJ2-2, with TRBD2 matching 9 bases. The CDR3 is made up of 16 amino acids. Germline V gene lookup returns CDR1 SGHNT and CDR2 YENEEA. With 2 bases clipped from V and 1 base from J, the junction kept 2 bases outside the gene matches. CDR3 in DNA: TGTGCCAGCAGCTTACAACTAGCGGGGAACACCGGGGAGCTGTTTTTT. Translating gives CASSLQLAGNTGELFF.

The CDR3 loop is CASRLRGDSFYEQYF. DNA of the CDR3: TGTGCCAGCAGACTCCGGGGGGACAGCTTCTACGAGCAGTACTTC. The rearrangement joins TRBV6-5 to TRBJ2-7; tentatively, D is TRBD1 or TRBD2 (7 bases each). The germline V gene has CDR1 MNHEY and CDR2 SVGAGI. This CDR3 contains 15 residues. V lost 6 bases and J lost 3, with 18 bases in between.